The rows below give T cell receptor beta chains drawn from one sample of a study of T cells after yellow fever vaccination. TCRdb called the 5' RACE reads again in MiXCR, with one record for every CDR3 protein. The sample carries roughly 180,000 distinct CDR3 sequences, 6.2% recorded once. Source: CD4+ T cells sorted from PBMCs, taken on the day of the first yellow fever vaccination. The receptors were gathered from a man between 18 and 35 years old who received the YFV17D yellow fever vaccine. Both conserved end residues are part of each CDR3. The D gene is left open where the match is weak. Size is omitted from some rows. Given values are once, few, many or a class for expanded clones.

v_call	clone_size	j_call	d_call	cdr3_nt	cdr3_aa
TRBV12-3/TRBV12-4	many	TRBJ1-4	TRBD1	TGTGCCAGCAGGCCCACAGGGGTAAATGAAAAACTGTTTTTT	CASRPTGVNEKLFF
TRBV13	-	TRBJ2-5	-	TGTGCCAGGCTCGCTCGGGAGACCCAGTACTTC	CARLARETQYF
TRBV19	-	TRBJ1-1	-	TGTGCCAGTAGTCCCCGACGGCAGGTGGTGAACACTGAAGCTTTCTTT	CASSPRRQVVNTEAFF
TRBV6-5	few	TRBJ2-7	TRBD2	TGTGCCAGCAGTTCGACTAGCGGGGGCCAGTACTTC	CASSSTSGGQYF
TRBV18	few	TRBJ2-7	-	TGTGCCAGCTCACCGGGACAAACCTCCTACGAGCAGTACTTC	CASSPGQTSYEQYF
TRBV7-9	few	TRBJ2-1	-	TGTGCCAGCAGCCCCGTTCATGAGCAGTTCTTC	CASSPVHEQFF
TRBV2	-	TRBJ2-5	-	TGTGCCAGCAGCAAATCGTTAAAGATTGAGACCCAGTACTTC	CASSKSLKIETQYF
TRBV5-1	few	TRBJ2-3	TRBD2	TGCGCCAGCAGCTTGGGACTAGCGGCCGCCACAGATACGCAGTATTTT	CASSLGLAAATDTQYF
TRBV29-1	-	TRBJ2-7	-	TGCAGTGGGATCGGACAGAACTACGAGCAGTACTTC	CSGIGQNYEQYF
TRBV5-1	few	TRBJ1-1	-	TGCGCCAGCAGCTTGCGGGGCCCTGAAGCTTTCTTT	CASSLRGPEAFF
TRBV7-9	few	TRBJ1-1	-	TGTGCCAGCAGCGACCAGCAGAACACTGAAGCTTTCTTT	CASSDQQNTEAFF
TRBV7-2	-	TRBJ1-1	-	TGTGCCAGCAGCAATACGCCGGGCACTGAAGCTTTCTTT	CASSNTPGTEAFF
TRBV30	many	TRBJ1-1	TRBD1	TGTGCCTGGAGTGTTTTCATAGGGACAGTGAACACTGAAGCTTTCTTT	CAWSVFIGTVNTEAFF
TRBV12-3/TRBV12-4	-	TRBJ1-6	TRBD1	TGTGCCAGCAGTAGGGACAGCCCCTCACCCCTCCACTTT	CASSRDSPSPLHF
TRBV7-2	many	TRBJ2-2	-	TGTGCCAGCAGCTTAGGGGGCGGGGGCCCCACCGGGGAGCTGTTTTTT	CASSLGGGGPTGELFF
TRBV7-2	few	TRBJ1-2	-	TGTGCCAGCAGCTTAGTCCCGGGGGCAGAGTATGGCTACACCTTC	CASSLVPGAEYGYTF
TRBV12-3/TRBV12-4	many	TRBJ1-4	-	TGTGCCAGCAGTACATCGGGAGTTTTTAATGAAAAACTGTTTTTT	CASSTSGVFNEKLFF
TRBV6-2/TRBV6-3	many	TRBJ1-2	-	TGTGCCAGCAGTACTCCGGGCGTTAACTATGGCTACACCTTC	CASSTPGVNYGYTF
TRBV7-2	many	TRBJ2-1	-	TGTGCCAGCAGCTTAGGGATGCACAATGAGCAGTTCTTC	CASSLGMHNEQFF
TRBV6-5	many	TRBJ2-7	-	TGTGCCAGCAGTTACTCCCCCGGACCGGCTGAACACTACGAGCAGTACTTC	CASSYSPGPAEHYEQYF
TRBV20-1	many	TRBJ1-3	-	TGCAGTGCTAGAGTCTCTGGAAACACCATATATTTT	CSARVSGNTIYF
TRBV6-1	few	TRBJ1-1	-	TGTGCCAGCAGTCCAACCTCCGGGACAATGAACACTGAAGCTTTCTTT	CASSPTSGTMNTEAFF
TRBV28	many	TRBJ1-3	-	TGTGCCAGCAGTCCCCAGGGTTCTGGAAACACCATATATTTT	CASSPQGSGNTIYF
TRBV6-5	few	TRBJ1-1	TRBD1	TGTGCCAGCAGTTACATGACAGGGCGAAACACTGAAGCTTTCTTT	CASSYMTGRNTEAFF
TRBV3-1	-	TRBJ2-3	TRBD2	TGTGCCAGCAGCCCGGTGACTAGCGGGCCTGCGGATACGCAGTATTTT	CASSPVTSGPADTQYF
TRBV14	-	TRBJ2-2	-	TGTGCCAGCAGCCAAGTCCCCGGGTTTGGGGACACCAGGGAGCTGTTTTTT	CASSQVPGFGDTRELFF
TRBV5-1	many	TRBJ2-5	-	TGCGCCAGCATAGGGCTGCCTCCCCAAGAGACCCAGTACTTC	CASIGLPPQETQYF
TRBV10-1	few	TRBJ2-1	TRBD2	TGCGCCAGCAGCGATGGACTAGCGGGGGCCAATGAGCAGTTCTTC	CASSDGLAGANEQFF
TRBV5-1	many	TRBJ1-3	-	TGCGCCAGCAGCCCAGGCTACAGGCCTGCCTCTGGAAACACCATATATTTT	CASSPGYRPASGNTIYF
TRBV4-3	few	TRBJ1-4	TRBD1	TGCGCCAGCAGCGATCCGGGACAGGGGAATGAAAAACTGTTTTTT	CASSDPGQGNEKLFF
TRBV10-3	many	TRBJ1-2	-	TGTGCCATCAGTCGGGGCGAGACAGGTGGCTACACCTTC	CAISRGETGGYTF
TRBV7-2	many	TRBJ2-7	-	TGTGCCAGCAGCTTAAGCAGGTGGACGAACGAGCAGTACTTC	CASSLSRWTNEQYF
TRBV7-2	many	TRBJ2-2	-	TGTGCCAGCAGCTTAATCGGTCAAACTTCCGGGGAGCTGTTTTTT	CASSLIGQTSGELFF
TRBV7-2	few	TRBJ1-2	-	TGTGCCAGCAGCTCCCAATACTCGGCCCTTCGCTATGGCTACACCTTC	CASSSQYSALRYGYTF
TRBV9	-	TRBJ1-2	TRBD1	TGTGCCAGCAGCACGAGGACAGGGGAAAGTCGGGGTGGCTACACCTTC	CASSTRTGESRGGYTF
TRBV20-1	many	TRBJ2-7	TRBD1	TGCAGTGCTAGAGATATCGGACAGGGGGCAGTCGAGCAGTACTTC	CSARDIGQGAVEQYF
TRBV6-2/TRBV6-3	-	TRBJ1-6	-	TGTGCCAGCAGTCTCGAAATAAGGGTCGGTAATTCACCCCTCCACTTT	CASSLEIRVGNSPLHF
TRBV29-1	few	TRBJ1-2	TRBD1	TGCAGCGTTGACCCGGGACAGCCAAATTGGGGTAGGGGCTACACCTTC	CSVDPGQPNWGRGYTF
TRBV12-3/TRBV12-4	many	TRBJ2-1	TRBD1	TGTGCCAGCAGTTTTCGGCAGGGGGTGGACAATGAGCAGTTCTTC	CASSFRQGVDNEQFF
TRBV5-6	many	TRBJ2-2	-	TGTGCCAGCCGGAGGCGGGACAGAAACACCGGGGAGCTGTTTTTT	CASRRRDRNTGELFF
TRBV7-8	-	TRBJ2-6	-	TGTGCCAGCAGCTTAAACCCGGCCAACGTCCTGACTTTC	CASSLNPANVLTF
TRBV12-3/TRBV12-4	many	TRBJ2-6	-	TGTGCCAGCAGTTTAATGATCTCTGGGGCCAACGTCCTGACTTTC	CASSLMISGANVLTF
TRBV20-1	many	TRBJ1-5	-	TGCAGTGCTGCCCGAGAGATTAATCAGCCCCAGCATTTT	CSAAREINQPQHF
TRBV12-3/TRBV12-4	many	TRBJ2-7	TRBD2	TGTGCCAGCAGTTCGACTAGCGGGCGCCTCGAGCAGTACTTC	CASSSTSGRLEQYF
TRBV19	-	TRBJ2-5	-	TGTGCCAGTAGTACGACAGGGAGGTTGGTTTTGGGGACCCAGTACTTC	CASSTTGRLVLGTQYF
TRBV20-1	few	TRBJ2-2	-	TGCAGTGCTCAGAGCAGGGCGAACACCGGGGAGCTGTTTTTT	CSAQSRANTGELFF
TRBV30	-	TRBJ1-2	-	TGTGCCTGGAGTGTACTCGAGGGTTCCTACACCTTC	CAWSVLEGSYTF
TRBV10-3	many	TRBJ1-1	-	TGTGCCATCAGTACCGGGACCTCGAACACTGAAGCTTTCTTT	CAISTGTSNTEAFF